This record covers a single T cell receptor (beta chain). The sample comes from a study of blood T cell repertoires in COVID-19. Only in-frame clones appear in the TCRdb table, and some are missing; sequencing was by immunoSEQ multiplex PCR. In the table there are around 60,000 clones, approximately 80% of which are singletons. Germline V gene data show CDR1 as GTSNPN and CDR2 as SVGIG (reference sequence). The ends lost 5 bases at V and 4 bases at J; junction bases unmatched: 7. The CDR3 has 14 residues. The receptor's source is a man between 50 and 59 years old with COVID-19, enrolled during active disease. This chain joins TRBV30 and TRBJ1-5, with 8 positions matching TRBD1. Sequenced input: peripheral blood. This chain's CDR3 is CAWAMTGVNQPQHF. CDR3 DNA sequence: TGTGCCTGGGCCATGACAGGGGTAAATCAGCCCCAGCATTTT.